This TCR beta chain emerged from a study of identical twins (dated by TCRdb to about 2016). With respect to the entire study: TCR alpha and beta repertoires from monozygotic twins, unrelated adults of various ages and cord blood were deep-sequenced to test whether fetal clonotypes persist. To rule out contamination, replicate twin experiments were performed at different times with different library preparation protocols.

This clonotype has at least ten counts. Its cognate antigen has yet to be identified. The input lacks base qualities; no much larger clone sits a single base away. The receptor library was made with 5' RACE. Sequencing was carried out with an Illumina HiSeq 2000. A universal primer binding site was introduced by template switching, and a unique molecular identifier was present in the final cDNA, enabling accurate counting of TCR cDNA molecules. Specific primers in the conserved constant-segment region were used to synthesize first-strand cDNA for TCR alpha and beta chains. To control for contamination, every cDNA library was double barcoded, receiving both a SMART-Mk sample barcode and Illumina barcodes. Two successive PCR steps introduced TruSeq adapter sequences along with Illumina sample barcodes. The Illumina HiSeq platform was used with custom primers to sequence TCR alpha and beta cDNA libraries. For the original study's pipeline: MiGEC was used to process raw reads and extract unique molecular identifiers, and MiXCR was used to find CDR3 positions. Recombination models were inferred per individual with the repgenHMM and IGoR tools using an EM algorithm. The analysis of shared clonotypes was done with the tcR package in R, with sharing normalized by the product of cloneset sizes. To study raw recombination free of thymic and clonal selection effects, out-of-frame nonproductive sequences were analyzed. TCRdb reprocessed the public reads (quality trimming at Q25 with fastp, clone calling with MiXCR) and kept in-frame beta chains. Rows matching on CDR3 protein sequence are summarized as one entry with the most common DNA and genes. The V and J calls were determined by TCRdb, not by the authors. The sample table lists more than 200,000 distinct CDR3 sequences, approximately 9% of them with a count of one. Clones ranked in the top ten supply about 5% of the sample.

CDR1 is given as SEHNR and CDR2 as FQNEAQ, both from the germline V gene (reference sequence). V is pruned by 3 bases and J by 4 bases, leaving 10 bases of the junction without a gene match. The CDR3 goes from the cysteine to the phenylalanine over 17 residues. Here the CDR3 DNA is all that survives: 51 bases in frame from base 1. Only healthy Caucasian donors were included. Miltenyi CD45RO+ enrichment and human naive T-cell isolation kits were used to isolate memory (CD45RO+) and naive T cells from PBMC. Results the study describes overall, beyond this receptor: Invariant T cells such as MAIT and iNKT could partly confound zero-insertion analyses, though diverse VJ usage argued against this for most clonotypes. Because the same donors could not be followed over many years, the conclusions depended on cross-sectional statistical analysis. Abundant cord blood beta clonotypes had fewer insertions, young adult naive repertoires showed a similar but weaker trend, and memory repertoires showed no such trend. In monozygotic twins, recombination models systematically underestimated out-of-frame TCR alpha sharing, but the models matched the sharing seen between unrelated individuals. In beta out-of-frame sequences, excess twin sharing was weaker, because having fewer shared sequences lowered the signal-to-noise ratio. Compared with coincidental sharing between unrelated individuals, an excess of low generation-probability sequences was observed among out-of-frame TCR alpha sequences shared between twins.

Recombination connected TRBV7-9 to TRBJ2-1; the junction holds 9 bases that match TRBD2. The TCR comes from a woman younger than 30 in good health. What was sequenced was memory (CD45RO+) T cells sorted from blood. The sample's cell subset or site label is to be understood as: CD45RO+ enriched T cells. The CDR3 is CASSFGAGGNVYNEQFF. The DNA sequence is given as TGTGCCAGCAGCTTTGGAGCGGGAGGAAATGTTTACAATGAGCAGTTCTTC.